The 28 T cell receptor beta chains below were found in one sample sequenced in a study of cytomegalovirus exposure and HLA in healthy donors. Using immunoSEQ multiplex PCR, the repertoire was profiled, and TCRdb retains in-frame clones only, with some absent. The data contain about 120,000 clones, over 75% of them singletons. Material: PBMCs. The receptor set was obtained from a woman younger than 30 in good health and CMV-seropositive.

This chain joins TRBV13 and TRBJ1-1; no clear D. The V end lost 5 bases, the J end lost 0 bases, and 7 bases lay between the germline ends. This CDR3 comprises 13 residues. Germline CDR1 is PRHDT and CDR2 is FYEKMQ (reference sequence). Here the CDR3 DNA reads TGTGCCAGCAGCCCGTCCTTGAACACTGAAGCTTTCTTT. Translation: CASSPSLNTEAFF.

The chain combines TRBV6-1 with TRBJ1-4; 8 bases line up with TRBD1. There are 12 residues in the CDR3. Per germline, CDR1 MNHNS and CDR2 SASEGT. J lost 16 bases, V lost 3 bases, and 7 bases had no gene match. The CDR3 DNA sequence: TGTGCCAGCAGTGAGGGTGCCGGGACAGGGTTTTTT. Residues: CASSEGAGTGFF.

The J gene is TRBJ1-1, the V gene TRBV5-6; D is unclear. This CDR3 has 14 amino acids. Germline V lookup: CDR1 SGHDT, CDR2 YYEEEE. V was trimmed by 0 bases and J by 4 bases, leaving 10 bases between them. The CDR3 sequence is CASSLGGIGTEAFF. CDR3 in DNA: TGTGCCAGCAGCTTGGGAGGGATCGGCACTGAAGCTTTCTTT.

CDR3 sequence: CASSIGGEGRKTQYF. The CDR3 coding sequence is TGTGCCAGTAGTATTGGAGGGGAAGGCCGGAAGACCCAGTACTTC. The genes are TRBV19 and TRBJ2-5; D perhaps matches TRBD2 (6 bases). Germline V gene lookup returns CDR1 LNHDA and CDR2 SQIVND (reference sequence). V lost 3 bases and J 6 bases, leaving 17 bases between the germline ends. There are 15 residues in the CDR3. The full variable domain, rest sourced from reference TRBV19 and TRBJ2-5, is DGGITQSPKYLFRKEGQNVTLSCEQNLNHDAMYWYRQDPGQGLRLIYYSQIVNDFQKGDIAEGYSVSREKKESFPLTVTSAQKNPTAFYLCASSIGGEGRKTQYFGPGTRLLVL.

The genes are TRBV10-3 and TRBJ2-7; tentative D call: TRBD1 (6 bases). Germline V gives CDR1 ENHRY, CDR2 SYGVKD. V lost 5 bases to trimming and J lost 1 base, with 15 bases between them. The length of the CDR3 is 15 residues. In DNA form, the CDR3 reads TGTGCCATCAGTCTCGGGACACGACCTTCCTACGAGCAGTACTTC. It encodes CAISLGTRPSYEQYF.

This chain uses TRBV28 with TRBJ1-3; D may be TRBD1 (6 bases). CDR1 MDHEN and CDR2 SYDVKM come from the germline V gene. Trimming took off 4 bases at V and 0 bases at J, with 16 bases between the two ends. This CDR3 comprises 17 residues. The CDR3 DNA is TGTGCCAGCAGTTCTCCGGGGGGGCGCGGCTCTGGAAACACCATATATTTT. Translating gives CASSSPGGRGSGNTIYF.

J is TRBJ2-5 and V is TRBV5-6, with unresolved D. V gave up 4 bases and J gave up 5 bases, with 9 bases separating them. Germline V gene lookup returns CDR1 SGHDT and CDR2 YYEEEE. CDR3 length equals 12 residues. The CDR3 DNA follows: TGTGCCAGCAGCGCCACTATGGAGACCCAGTACTTC. Translated, it gives CASSATMETQYF.

This clone was seen a few times. The rearrangement links TRBV6-1 to TRBJ2-7; D possibly corresponds to TRBD1 (5 bases). This CDR3 spans 13 amino acids. Trimming removed 8 bases at V and 3 bases at J, with 14 bases between. CDR1 is MNHNS, CDR2 SASEGT, per germline. CDR3 DNA: TGTGCCAGCTATCAGGGCGCCGGCTACGAGCAGTACTTC. Amino acids: CASYQGAGYEQYF.

This chain connects TRBV13 to TRBJ2-7, with TRBD2 matching over 11 bases. From germline, CDR1 is PRHDT and CDR2 FYEKMQ (reference sequence). The CDR3 is 14 amino acids. With 4 bases clipped from V and 4 bases from J, the junction kept 3 bases outside the gene matches. CDR3 sequence (DNA): TGTGCCAGCAGCTCCCTAGCGGGGGGTTACGAGCAGTACTTC. This codes for CASSSLAGGYEQYF.

The chain carries TRBV6-4 and TRBJ2-7; 8 nucleotides agree with TRBD1. Trimming at V came to 0 bases and at J to 4 bases, leaving 11 bases not matched to a gene. This CDR3 is 17 amino acids long. The germline V gene has CDR1 MRHNA and CDR2 SNTAGT. CDR3 sequence: CASSDSQARTGTYEQYF. DNA of the CDR3: TGTGCCAGCAGTGACTCGCAGGCAAGGACAGGGACTTACGAGCAGTACTTC.

The chain carries TRBV2 and TRBJ2-3, with D perhaps matching TRBD2 (6 bases). Trimming removed 7 bases from V and 0 bases from J, with 14 bases in between. The CDR3 sequence is 15 residues long. The germline V gene encodes CDR1 SNHLY and CDR2 FYNNEI. DNA of the CDR3: TGTGCCAGCACCCGGGACTCTCGTAGCACAGATACGCAGTATTTT. It codes for CASTRDSRSTDTQYF.

This clone was detected many times. CDR3 sequence (DNA): TGCGCCAGCAGCTTGACCCCGAGCTCCTATAATTCACCCCTCCACTTT. It yields the protein CASSLTPSSYNSPLHF. This chain connects TRBV5-1 to TRBJ1-6; no reliable D call. The CDR3 contains 16 residues. The V and J ends lost 1 base and 0 bases respectively, with 8 bases between them. CDR1 SGHRS and CDR2 YFSETQ come from the germline V gene. The whole variable domain, remainder taken from reference TRBV5-1 and TRBJ1-6, is KAGVTQTPRYLIKTRGQQVTLSCSPISGHRSVSWYQQTPGQGLQFLFEYFSETQRNKGNFPGRFSGRQFSNSRSEMNVSTLELGDSALYLCASSLTPSSYNSPLHFGNGTRLTVT.

This chain uses TRBV11-2 with TRBJ1-1; D is ambiguous. Germline lookup yields CDR1 SGHAT and CDR2 FQNNGV. This CDR3 spans 16 amino acids. Trimming took off 5 bases at V and 0 bases at J, with 16 bases between the two ends. CDR3 in DNA: TGTGCCAGCAGCCGGAATGCGGGTCAGTTGAACACTGAAGCTTTCTTT. Encoded protein: CASSRNAGQLNTEAFF.

The chain carries TRBV21-1 and TRBJ1-5; the table's D call, TRBD1, has no DNA check behind it. TRBV21-1 is marked as a pseudogene. CDR3 length: 14 amino acids. CDR3 loop: CAIPKIQSNQPQHF. The CDR3 DNA is TGTGCCATCCCAAAGATACAGAGCAATCAGCCCCAGCATTTT.

The chain recombines TRBV6-5 with TRBJ1-1, with 11 bases that match TRBD1. V gave up 7 bases and J gave up 11 bases; unmatched junction bases: 12. Per germline, CDR1 MNHEY and CDR2 SVGAGI. The CDR3 sequence is 14 residues long. The CDR3 DNA reads as TGTGCCAGCATCTCACTCGGACAGGGGGCTCTTGCTTTCTTT. As protein: CASISLGQGALAFF.

This chain connects TRBV29-1 to TRBJ1-2, with D possibly TRBD1 on 6 matching bases. V dropped 3 bases and J dropped 6 bases, with 14 bases sitting between them. The V gene's germline CDR1 is SQVTM and CDR2 ANQGSEA. The CDR3 is 13 residues long. CDR3 coding DNA: TGCAGCGTTGAGGCAGGGGTCGAAGATGGCTACACCTTC. Translated: CSVEAGVEDGYTF.

Only a few counts were recorded for this clone. The chain is built from TRBV6-5 and TRBJ1-5; unclear D gene. The CDR3 covers 13 residues. The V end was cut by 10 bases, the J end by 4 bases, with 14 bases between. Germline-derived CDR1 and CDR2 are MNHEY and SVGAGI. CDR3 coding DNA: TGTGCCACCTCGAGGATATCGAATCAGCCCCAGCATTTT. Its protein product is CATSRISNQPQHF.

A single count supports this clone. The rearrangement links TRBV5-1 to TRBJ2-6; D remains unclear. V was shortened by 2 bases and J by 3 bases, with 12 bases between the two germline ends. The CDR3 contains 16 residues. Germline V gene sequence: CDR1 SGHRS, CDR2 YFSETQ. This CDR3 is CASSFSSLSGANVLTF. CDR3 in DNA: TGCGCCAGCAGCTTTTCCTCGCTCAGTGGGGCCAACGTCCTGACTTTC.

For the CDR3, the DNA is TGCAGCCTGGCGGGAGAGAGAGGGGGCACAGATACGCAGTATTTT. Translated: CSLAGERGGTDTQYF. The chain combines TRBV29-1 with TRBJ2-3, with TRBD2 matching 7 bases. Germline trimming cut 8 bases from V and 1 base from J; bases unmatched to any gene: 12. The CDR3 totals 15 residues. Germline CDR1 and CDR2: SQVTM and ANQGSEA.

This chain uses TRBV4-2 with TRBJ2-1; 9 bases are shared with TRBD2. This CDR3 region has 18 residues. The ends lost 0 bases at V and 5 bases at J; junction bases unmatched: 11. Germline V gene sequence: CDR1 LGHNA, CDR2 YNFKEQ. CDR3: CASSQDRGRLADNNEQFF. The CDR3 region has the DNA TGTGCCAGCAGCCAAGATCGCGGGAGACTAGCGGATAACAATGAGCAGTTCTTC.

This chain uses TRBV30 with TRBJ1-2, with D hard to call. Germline V gene data show CDR1 as GTSNPN and CDR2 as SVGIG (reference sequence). This CDR3 is built from 13 residues. The V and J ends lost 3 bases and 1 base respectively, with 9 bases between them. The CDR3 nucleotides are TGTGCCTGGAGCGGTGGTGATAACTATGGCTACACCTTC. Protein product: CAWSGGDNYGYTF.

The V and J genes are TRBV5-1 and TRBJ1-5; maybe TRBD1 (5 bases). The CDR3 is 14 residues long. The V gene's germline CDR1 is SGHRS and CDR2 YFSETQ. Trimming left V 4 bases short and J 6 bases short, with 14 bases between. CDR3 DNA: TGCGCCAGCAGCCCCGACAGTGAAGGTCAGCCCCAGCATTTT. Amino acids: CASSPDSEGQPQHF.

V and J are TRBV5-1 and TRBJ2-1; D is undetermined. Trimming cost V 3 bases and J 3 bases, with 10 bases left between them. Germline V lookup: CDR1 SGHRS, CDR2 YFSETQ. The CDR3 contains 14 residues. The CDR3 is CASSSPMFYNEQFF. In DNA, the CDR3 is TGCGCCAGCAGCTCCCCCATGTTCTACAATGAGCAGTTCTTC. Drawing the rest from reference TRBV5-1 and TRBJ2-1, the complete variable domain is KAGVTQTPRYLIKTRGQQVTLSCSPISGHRSVSWYQQTPGQGLQFLFEYFSETQRNKGNFPGRFSGRQFSNSRSEMNVSTLELGDSALYLCASSSPMFYNEQFFGPGTRLTVL.

The chain carries TRBV5-4 and TRBJ2-5, with D tentatively TRBD2 (6 bases). This CDR3 spans 16 amino acids. Germline values: CDR1 SGHNT, CDR2 YYREEE (reference sequence). The germline V and J ends were trimmed by 4 bases and 5 bases, with 21 bases remaining between them. DNA for the CDR3: TGTGCCAGCAGCAAAACGGGACTCCCTGGTGGGGAGACCCAGTACTTC. Its protein is CASSKTGLPGGETQYF.

The chain joins TRBV4-1 to TRBJ1-1; maybe TRBD1 (6 bases). Germline CDR1 reads MGHRA; CDR2 reads YSYEKL. The CDR3 length is 13 residues. V dropped 0 bases and J dropped 9 bases, with 11 bases sitting between them. In nucleotides, the CDR3 is TGCGCCAGCAGCCAAGAACAGGGCGGGCAAGCTTTCTTT. Translating it yields CASSQEQGGQAFF.

The J gene is TRBJ2-2, the V gene TRBV9, with D possibly matching TRBD2 (6 bases). V lost 1 base and J 11 bases, leaving 9 bases between the germline ends. CDR1 and CDR2 (germline): SGDLS, YYNGEE. There are 12 residues in the CDR3. CDR3 residues: CASSVMGGELFF. The CDR3 DNA follows: TGTGCCAGCAGCGTAATGGGGGGAGAGCTGTTTTTT.

This chain connects TRBV7-9 to TRBJ1-2, with 9 bases identical to TRBD1. V dropped 8 bases and J dropped 4; count of bases not matched to a gene: 14. The CDR3 has 16 amino acids. Germline lookup yields CDR1 SEHNR and CDR2 FQNEAQ (reference sequence). The CDR3 DNA is TGTGCCAGCCCCCCGGCAGGACAGGGGCCGCGCTATGGCTACACCTTC. Translation gives CASPPAGQGPRYGYTF. The full variable domain, with the rest looked up from reference TRBV7-9 and TRBJ1-2, is DTGVSQNPRHKITKRGQNVTFRCDPISEHNRLYWYRQTLGQGPEFLTYFQNEAQLEKSRLLSDRFSAERPKGSFSTLEIQRTEQGDSAMYLCASPPAGQGPRYGYTFGSGTRLTVV.

The chain links TRBV15 to TRBJ2-2; 7 bases match TRBD2. Trimming removed 5 bases from V and 3 bases from J; junction bases left unmatched: 6. Germline assignment: CDR1 LNHNV and CDR2 YYDKDF (reference sequence). The CDR3 extends over 15 amino acids. CDR3: CATSSKAGHTGELFF. The CDR3 DNA follows: TGTGCCACCAGCTCAAAAGCGGGACACACCGGGGAGCTGTTTTTT.